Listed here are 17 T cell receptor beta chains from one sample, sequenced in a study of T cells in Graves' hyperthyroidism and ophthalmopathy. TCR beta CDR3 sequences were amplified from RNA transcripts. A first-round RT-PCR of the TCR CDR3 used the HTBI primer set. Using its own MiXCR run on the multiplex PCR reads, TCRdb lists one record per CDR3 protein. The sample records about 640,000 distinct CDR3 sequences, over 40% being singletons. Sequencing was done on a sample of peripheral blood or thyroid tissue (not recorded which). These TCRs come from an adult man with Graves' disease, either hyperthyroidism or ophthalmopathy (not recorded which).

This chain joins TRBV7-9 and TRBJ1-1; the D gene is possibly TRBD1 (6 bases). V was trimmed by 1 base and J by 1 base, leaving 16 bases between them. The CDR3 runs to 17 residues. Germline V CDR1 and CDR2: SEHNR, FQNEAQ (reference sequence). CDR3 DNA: TGTGCCAGCAGCTTAGTTGTCGGGGGCAGGGAGAACACTGAAGCTTTCTTT. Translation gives CASSLVVGGRENTEAFF.

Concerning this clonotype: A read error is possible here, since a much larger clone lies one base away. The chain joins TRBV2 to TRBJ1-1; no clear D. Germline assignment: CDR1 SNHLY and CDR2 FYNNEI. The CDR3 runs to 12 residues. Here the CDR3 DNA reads TGTGCCGGCAGTTACGGGCGGACTGAAGCTTTCTTT. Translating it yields CAGSYGRTEAFF.

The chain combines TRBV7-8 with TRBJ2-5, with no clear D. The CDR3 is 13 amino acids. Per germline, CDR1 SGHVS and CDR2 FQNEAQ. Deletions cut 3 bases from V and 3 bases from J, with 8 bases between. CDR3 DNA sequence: TGTGCCAGCAGCTTGTATATGGAAGAGACCCAGTACTTC. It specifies CASSLYMEETQYF.

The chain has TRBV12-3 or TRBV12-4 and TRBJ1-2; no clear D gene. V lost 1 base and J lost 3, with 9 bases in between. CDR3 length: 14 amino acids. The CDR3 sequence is CASSLVAVDYGYTF. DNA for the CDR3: TGTGCCAGCAGTTTAGTGGCAGTCGACTATGGCTACACCTTC.

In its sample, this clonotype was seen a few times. The CDR3 region has the DNA TGTGCCAGCAGTGGCGGGGTAAGCGAGCAGTACTTC. Translating gives CASSGGVSEQYF. The chain couples TRBV2 to TRBJ2-7, with D possibly TRBD2 on 6 matching bases. V lost 4 bases and J lost 6, with 10 bases in between. CDR1 and CDR2 from the germline V gene are SNHLY and FYNNEI. The CDR3 is 12 residues long.

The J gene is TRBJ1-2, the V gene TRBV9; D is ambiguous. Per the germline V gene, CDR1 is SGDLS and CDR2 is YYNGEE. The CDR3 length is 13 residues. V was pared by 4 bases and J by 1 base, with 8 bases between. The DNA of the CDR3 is TGTGCCAGCAGCCCAGAGGGTAACTATGGCTACACCTTC. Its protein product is CASSPEGNYGYTF.

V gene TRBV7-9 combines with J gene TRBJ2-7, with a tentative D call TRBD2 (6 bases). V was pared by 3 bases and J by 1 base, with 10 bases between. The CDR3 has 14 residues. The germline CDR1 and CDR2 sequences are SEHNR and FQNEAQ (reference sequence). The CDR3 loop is CASSFRDLSYEQYF. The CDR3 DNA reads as TGTGCCAGCAGCTTCCGGGACTTGTCCTACGAGCAGTACTTC. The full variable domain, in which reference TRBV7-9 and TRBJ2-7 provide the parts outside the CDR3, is DTGVSQNPRHKITKRGQNVTFRCDPISEHNRLYWYRQTLGQGPEFLTYFQNEAQLEKSRLLSDRFSAERPKGSFSTLEIQRTEQGDSAMYLCASSFRDLSYEQYFGPGTRLTVT.

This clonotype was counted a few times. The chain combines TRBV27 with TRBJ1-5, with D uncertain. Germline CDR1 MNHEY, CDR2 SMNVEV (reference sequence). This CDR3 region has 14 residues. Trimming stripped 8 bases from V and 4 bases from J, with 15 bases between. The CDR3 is CASRRTSGNQPQHF. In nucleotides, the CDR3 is TGTGCCAGCCGGAGGACCAGCGGGAATCAGCCCCAGCATTTT.

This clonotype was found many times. CDR3 sequence (DNA): TGTGCCATCAGTGAGTCGAGGCAGGGGATAGGCGAGCAGTACTTC. This translates into CAISESRQGIGEQYF. The J gene is TRBJ2-7, the V gene TRBV10-3, with a tentative D call TRBD1 (6 bases). This CDR3 contains 15 residues. Germline V gene data show CDR1 as ENHRY and CDR2 as SYGVKD. The germline V and J ends were trimmed by 0 bases and 6 bases, with 15 bases remaining between them.

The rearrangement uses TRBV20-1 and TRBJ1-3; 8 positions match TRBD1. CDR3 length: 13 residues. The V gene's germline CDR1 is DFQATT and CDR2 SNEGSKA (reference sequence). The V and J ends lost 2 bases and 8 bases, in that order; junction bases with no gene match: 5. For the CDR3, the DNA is TGCAGTGCTAGAAGAGGGACAGGTGACACCATATATTTT. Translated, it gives CSARRGTGDTIYF.

The CDR3: CASRDDNQETQYF. CDR3 nucleotides: TGTGCCAGCAGGGACGACAATCAAGAGACCCAGTACTTC. The chain links TRBV7-6 to TRBJ2-5, with D hard to call. Germline CDR1 SGHVS, CDR2 FNYEAQ. With 6 bases removed from V and 2 bases from J, the gap between germline ends came to 10 bases. The CDR3 has 13 residues.

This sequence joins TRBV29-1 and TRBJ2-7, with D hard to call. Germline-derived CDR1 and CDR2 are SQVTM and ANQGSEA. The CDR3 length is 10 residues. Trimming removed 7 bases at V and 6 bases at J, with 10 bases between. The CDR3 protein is CSATTAEQYF. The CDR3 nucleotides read TGCAGCGCAACCACCGCCGAGCAGTACTTC.

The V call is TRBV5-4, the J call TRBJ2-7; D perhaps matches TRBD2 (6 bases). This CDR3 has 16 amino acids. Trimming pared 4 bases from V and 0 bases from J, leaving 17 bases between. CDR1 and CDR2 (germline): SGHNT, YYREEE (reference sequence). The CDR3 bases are TGTGCCAGCAGCCAAGATGAGGGAGGACGCTCCTACGAGCAGTACTTC. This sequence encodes CASSQDEGGRSYEQYF.

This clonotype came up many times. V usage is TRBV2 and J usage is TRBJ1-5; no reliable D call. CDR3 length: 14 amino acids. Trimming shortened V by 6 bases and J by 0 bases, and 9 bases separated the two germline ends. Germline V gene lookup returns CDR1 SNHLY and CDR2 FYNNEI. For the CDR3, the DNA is TGTGCCAGCAGCGAGGGCGGTAGCAATCAGCCCCAGCATTTT. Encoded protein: CASSEGGSNQPQHF.

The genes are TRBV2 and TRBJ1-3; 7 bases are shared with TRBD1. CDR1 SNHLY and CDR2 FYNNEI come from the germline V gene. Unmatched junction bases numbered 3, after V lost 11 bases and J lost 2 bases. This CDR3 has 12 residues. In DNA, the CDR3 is TGTGCCGACAGGGTCCCTGGAAACACCATATATTTT. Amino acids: CADRVPGNTIYF.

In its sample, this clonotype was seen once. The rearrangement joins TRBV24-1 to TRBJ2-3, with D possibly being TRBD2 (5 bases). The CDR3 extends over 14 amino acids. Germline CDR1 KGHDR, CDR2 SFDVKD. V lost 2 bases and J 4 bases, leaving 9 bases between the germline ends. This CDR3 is CATSDSSGSDTQYF. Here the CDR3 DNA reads TGTGCCACCAGTGATTCCTCGGGATCAGATACGCAGTATTTT.

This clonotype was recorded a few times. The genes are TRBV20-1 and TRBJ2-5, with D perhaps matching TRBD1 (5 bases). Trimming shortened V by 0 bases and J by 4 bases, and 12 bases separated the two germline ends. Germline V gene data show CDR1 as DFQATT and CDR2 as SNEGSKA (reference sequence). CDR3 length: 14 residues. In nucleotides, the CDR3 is TGCAGTGCTAGAGATTATCAGGGCGGAGAGACCCAGTACTTC. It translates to CSARDYQGGETQYF.